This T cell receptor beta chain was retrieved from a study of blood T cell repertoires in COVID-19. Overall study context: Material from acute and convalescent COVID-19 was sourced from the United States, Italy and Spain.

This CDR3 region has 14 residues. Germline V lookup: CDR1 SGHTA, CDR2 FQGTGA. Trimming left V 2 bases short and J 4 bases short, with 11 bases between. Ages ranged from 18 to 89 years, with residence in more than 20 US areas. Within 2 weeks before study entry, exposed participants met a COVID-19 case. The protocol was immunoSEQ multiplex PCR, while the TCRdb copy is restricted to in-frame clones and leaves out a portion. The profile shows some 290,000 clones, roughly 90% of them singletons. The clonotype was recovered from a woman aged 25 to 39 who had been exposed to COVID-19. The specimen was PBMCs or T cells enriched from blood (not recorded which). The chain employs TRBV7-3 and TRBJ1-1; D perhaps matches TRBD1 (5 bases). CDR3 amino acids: CASSLYPGGTEAFF. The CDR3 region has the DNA TGTGCCAGCAGCTTATATCCCGGGGGCACTGAAGCTTTCTTT.